Below are 28 T cell receptor beta chains sequenced from a single sample in a study of blood T cells in healthy people across ages. Using a J-beta primer mix together with a sample-barcoded 5' primer, a second PCR was run for roughly 6 to 12 cycles. MiXCR, applied by TCRdb to the 5' RACE reads, yields one record per CDR3 protein. The repertoire holds more than 800,000 distinct CDR3 sequences, with roughly 26% as singletons. Input material: blood. These receptor sequences come from an elderly woman in good health.

The sample holds many counts of this clonotype. This chain joins TRBV2 and TRBJ2-1; D possibly corresponds to TRBD2 (5 bases). V was clipped by 6 bases and J by 7 bases, with 16 bases between them. This CDR3 region has 14 residues. Germline V lookup: CDR1 SNHLY, CDR2 FYNNEI. Written as DNA, the CDR3 is TGTGCCAGCAGGCCGCAACCGGAGCGGAATGAGCAGTTCTTC. Its protein product is CASRPQPERNEQFF.

There are a few counts of this clonotype. The chain recombines TRBV7-2 with TRBJ2-7; a weak D match, TRBD2 (7 bases). The V gene lost 1 base and the J gene lost 0 bases, with 10 bases spanning the gap. From germline, CDR1 is SGHTA and CDR2 FQGNSA. The CDR3 covers 15 residues. In DNA form, the CDR3 reads TGTGCCAGCAGCTTAGGGGCGGGGGCCTCCTACGAGCAGTACTTC. This gives the protein CASSLGAGASYEQYF.

This clonotype has ten or more counts. This chain joins TRBV6-5 and TRBJ2-3; 9 bases are shared with TRBD2. The trim removed 7 bases at V and 4 bases at J, leaving 6 bases unmatched. The CDR3 runs to 14 residues. CDR1 is MNHEY, CDR2 SVGAGI, per germline. Written as DNA, the CDR3 is TGTGCCAGCACGCGGGGGGGGTCTGCAGATACGCAGTATTTT. Amino acids: CASTRGGSADTQYF.

In regard to this clonotype: A much larger clone lies a single base off, so this may be a read error. The chain recombines TRBV27 with TRBJ2-1; 14 positions match TRBD2. This CDR3 is built from 15 residues. Germline lookup yields CDR1 MNHEY and CDR2 SMNVEV (reference sequence). V lost 6 bases and J lost 6; bases outside the gene matches: 4. In DNA form, the CDR3 reads TGTGCCAGCAGGCCCGGGACTAGCGGGAGCAATGAGCAGTTCTTC. It yields the protein CASRPGTSGSNEQFF.

The chain joins TRBV7-9 to TRBJ2-2; D might be TRBD1 or TRBD2, each matching 5 bases. V was cut by 0 bases and J by 5 bases, with 10 bases left in between. Germline V lookup: CDR1 SEHNR, CDR2 FQNEAQ (reference sequence). The CDR3 is 15 residues long. The CDR3 loop reads CASSLAGAITGELFF. For the CDR3, the DNA is TGTGCCAGCAGCTTAGCCGGGGCGATAACCGGGGAGCTGTTTTTT.

To note about this clonotype: A junction end diverges from the germline sequence, so it may reflect a read error. The V gene is TRBV10-3, the J gene TRBJ1-1; D is unclear. This CDR3 is built from 15 residues. Germline assignment: CDR1 ENHRY and CDR2 SYGVKD. CDR3 sequence: CTISERHSMNTEAFF. The CDR3 DNA sequence: TGTACCATCAGTGAACGCCACTCCATGAACACTGAAGCTTTCTTT.

This clonotype showed up just a few times. A much larger clone lies a single base off, so this may be a read error. The V call is TRBV12-3 or TRBV12-4, the J call TRBJ1-5; 9 nucleotides line up with TRBD1. Germline trimming cut 3 bases from V and 5 bases from J; bases unmatched to any gene: 8. This CDR3 has 16 residues. The CDR3 here is CASSLGTGLGDQPQHF. The CDR3 region has the DNA TGTGCCAGCAGTTTGGGGACAGGGCTGGGCGATCAGCCCCAGCATTTT.

V and J are TRBV5-1 and TRBJ2-7; 7 bases match TRBD1. This CDR3 contains 15 residues. V lost 4 bases, J lost 0 bases, and 7 bases stayed unmatched. CDR1 is SGHRS and CDR2 is YFSETQ in the germline V gene. The CDR3 sequence: CASSLGTVGSYEQYF. CDR3 DNA sequence: TGCGCCAGCAGCCTCGGGACAGTCGGCTCCTACGAGCAGTACTTC.

This clonotype was picked up many times. The chain couples TRBV4-1 to TRBJ1-2; the match to TRBD1 covers 7 bases. The trim removed 1 base at V and 8 bases at J, leaving 13 bases unmatched. CDR3 size: 16 residues. Germline V CDR1 and CDR2: MGHRA, YSYEKL. The CDR3 region is CASSQAAPTGVDGYTF. In nucleotides, the CDR3 is TGCGCCAGCAGCCAAGCGGCCCCTACAGGGGTAGACGGCTACACCTTC.

This clonotype has a handful of counts. The gene calls are TRBV7-2 and TRBJ1-2; D is uncertain. CDR1 and CDR2 from the germline V gene are SGHTA and FQGNSA. V was trimmed by 2 bases and J by 4 bases, leaving 17 bases between them. The CDR3 has 16 amino acids. In nucleotides, the CDR3 is TGTGCCAGCAGCTTAATAATCACGCAGGAAGGCTATGGCTACACCTTC. Translation: CASSLIITQEGYGYTF.

This clonotype was found many times. The V gene is TRBV6-5, the J gene TRBJ2-5; D could derive from TRBD1 or TRBD2 (6 bases each). Germline-derived CDR1 and CDR2 are MNHEY and SVGAGI. Trimming cost V 4 bases and J 7 bases, with 10 bases left between them. This CDR3 has 12 amino acids. The CDR3 here is CASSFGGRTQYF. For the CDR3, the DNA is TGTGCCAGCAGTTTCGGGGGCCGGACCCAGTACTTC.

The rearrangement links TRBV20-1 to TRBJ2-1; 11 bases agree with TRBD2. The CDR3 length is 15 residues. The junction had 5 bases not matched to a gene; V was cut back by 0 bases and J by 7 bases. Germline V CDR1 and CDR2: DFQATT, SNEGSKA (reference sequence). The CDR3: CSARDQRLAGNEQFF. DNA of the CDR3: TGCAGTGCTAGAGATCAGAGACTAGCGGGAAATGAGCAGTTCTTC.

This clonotype has just a few counts. The V and J genes are TRBV2 and TRBJ1-5; D possibly corresponds to TRBD1 (6 bases). This CDR3 is 14 amino acids long. V lost 4 bases, J lost 5 bases, and 12 bases lay in between. Germline V CDR1 and CDR2: SNHLY, FYNNEI. The CDR3 reads CASSAEGGYQPQHF. CDR3 in DNA: TGTGCCAGCAGTGCGGAGGGGGGCTATCAGCCCCAGCATTTT.

Ten or more counts support this clonotype. The chain links TRBV12-3 or TRBV12-4 to TRBJ1-6; D call uncertain. Trimming cost V 1 base and J 10 bases, with 14 bases left between them. This CDR3 contains 15 residues. CDR3 residues: CASSLGQAEVSPLHF. CDR3 DNA sequence: TGTGCCAGCAGTTTAGGGCAGGCCGAGGTATCACCCCTCCACTTT.

At least ten counts were recorded for this clonotype. The rearrangement uses TRBV29-1 and TRBJ2-7; the D is unclear. The CDR3 is 11 amino acids. Trimming removed 7 bases from V and 5 bases from J, with 12 bases in between. Germline V lookup: CDR1 SQVTM, CDR2 ANQGSEA. The CDR3 DNA reads TGCAGCGCAACCCTAACTGACGAGCAGTACTTC. Translation: CSATLTDEQYF.

There are many counts of this clonotype. J is TRBJ2-7 and V is TRBV6-2 or TRBV6-3, with 11 bases aligning to TRBD2. Germline V lookup: CDR1 MNHEY, CDR2 SVGEGT. V lost 5 bases and J lost 2; bases outside the gene matches: 2. This CDR3 comprises 14 residues. CDR3 amino acids: CASSKTSGAYEQYF. The DNA of the CDR3 is TGTGCCAGCAGTAAGACTAGCGGGGCCTACGAGCAGTACTTC.

V gene TRBV5-1 combines with J gene TRBJ2-1; 9 bases align to TRBD1. The V gene end was trimmed by 7 bases and the J gene end by 2 bases; junction bases not matched to a gene: 1. This CDR3 contains 13 residues. Germline CDR1 SGHRS, CDR2 YFSETQ. CDR3 sequence: CASGQGPYNEQFF. The CDR3 DNA follows: TGCGCCAGCGGACAGGGGCCCTACAATGAGCAGTTCTTC.

Many counts were recorded for this clonotype. The chain couples TRBV6-2 or TRBV6-3 to TRBJ2-1, with TRBD2 matching over 11 bases. Trimming took 6 bases from V and 3 from J; bases not matched to a gene: 4. The CDR3 totals 15 residues. CDR1 is MNHEY, CDR2 SVGEGT, per germline. The CDR3 sequence is CASRHGLAGYNEQFF. CDR3 sequence (DNA): TGTGCCAGCAGGCACGGACTAGCGGGCTACAATGAGCAGTTCTTC.

The chain has TRBV20-1 and TRBJ2-3, with a tentative D call TRBD2 (6 bases). The V end was cut by 2 bases, the J end by 1 base, with 13 bases between. The CDR3 is 15 residues long. From germline, CDR1 is DFQATT and CDR2 SNEGSKA (reference sequence). CDR3 residues: CSARRLVGGTDTQYF. The DNA of the CDR3 is TGCAGTGCTAGAAGACTAGTGGGAGGCACAGATACGCAGTATTTT.

Details on this clonotype: It may be a read error: a sequence one base away is much more abundant. V gene TRBV12-3 or TRBV12-4 combines with J gene TRBJ2-7; maybe TRBD2 (5 bases). This CDR3 has 12 residues. V was shortened by 6 bases and J by 7 bases, with 13 bases between the two germline ends. The CDR3 DNA follows: TGTGCCAGCAGACGGGCGGGCAATGAGCAGTACTTC. This codes for CASRRAGNEQYF.

J is TRBJ2-7 and V is TRBV20-1; D may correspond to TRBD1 or TRBD2 (7 bases each). Germline CDR1 DFQATT, CDR2 SNEGSKA (reference sequence). CDR3 length equals 14 residues. V shed 3 bases and J shed 1 base, with 13 bases lying between them. CDR3 bases: TGCAGTGCTAGTCATCAGGGGGGGTCCTACGAGCAGTACTTC. Amino acid sequence: CSASHQGGSYEQYF.

This clonotype was found a few times. The chain joins TRBV9 to TRBJ1-4; TRBD1 agrees at 7 bases. Germline trimming cut 2 bases from V and 6 bases from J; bases unmatched to any gene: 4. The germline V gene encodes CDR1 SGDLS and CDR2 YYNGEE. This CDR3 comprises 14 residues. CDR3 nucleotides: TGTGCCAGCAGCGTGACAGGGACGGATGAAAAACTGTTTTTT. Protein sequence: CASSVTGTDEKLFF.

This clonotype was picked up many times. The chain is built from TRBV6-5 and TRBJ1-2, with D maybe TRBD1 (5 bases). Per the germline V gene, CDR1 is MNHEY and CDR2 is SVGAGI. The CDR3 runs to 14 residues. The germline V and J ends were trimmed by 6 bases and 4 bases, with 15 bases remaining between them. CDR3 sequence: CASREDWGSYGYTF. The CDR3 coding sequence is TGTGCCAGCAGAGAGGACTGGGGGAGCTATGGCTACACCTTC.

In its sample, this clonotype was seen many times. The chain combines TRBV6-1 with TRBJ2-5; 12 nucleotides align to TRBD2. Germline CDR1 reads MNHNS; CDR2 reads SASEGT. This CDR3 is built from 15 residues. With 2 bases clipped from V and 6 bases from J, the junction kept 4 bases outside the gene matches. For the CDR3, the DNA is TGTGCCAGCAGTGAATGGACTAGCGGGACAAAGACCCAGTACTTC. Protein: CASSEWTSGTKTQYF.

The chain combines TRBV7-2 with TRBJ2-5, with D possibly being TRBD1 (6 bases). Trimming took 7 bases from V and 4 from J, leaving 13 bases between them. The CDR3 spans 13 residues. CDR1 is SGHTA and CDR2 is FQGNSA in the germline V gene. The CDR3 DNA is TGTGCCAGCAACCTACAGGGTTCAGAGACCCAGTACTTC. Translation: CASNLQGSETQYF.

This clonotype came up many times. The chain links TRBV25-1 to TRBJ1-5, with 8 bases identical to TRBD1. In germline, CDR1 is MGHDK, CDR2 SYGVNS. The CDR3 totals 14 residues. J was trimmed by 7 bases and V by 4 bases; bases with no gene match: 6. CDR3 amino acids: CASSATGGEQPQHF. CDR3 sequence (DNA): TGTGCCAGCAGTGCCACAGGGGGTGAGCAGCCCCAGCATTTT.

This clonotype was counted many times. The gene calls are TRBV21-1 and TRBJ2-7; TRBD2, as called in the table, went unchecked against the DNA. TRBV21-1 is a pseudogene. The CDR3 covers 14 residues. The CDR3 reads CASSKGTSDHEQYF. As DNA, the CDR3 is TGTGCCAGCAGCAAAGGGACTAGCGACCACGAGCAGTACTTC.

This clonotype was counted only a few times. The V and J genes are TRBV5-1 and TRBJ2-5, with D tentatively TRBD1 (5 bases). This CDR3 has 15 residues. Germline CDR1 reads SGHRS; CDR2 reads YFSETQ. With 1 base removed from V and 11 bases from J, the gap between germline ends came to 21 bases. As DNA, the CDR3 is TGCGCCAGCAGCTTGTGGCCAGCAGGGCGGATTGAGCAGTACTTC. Translated: CASSLWPAGRIEQYF.